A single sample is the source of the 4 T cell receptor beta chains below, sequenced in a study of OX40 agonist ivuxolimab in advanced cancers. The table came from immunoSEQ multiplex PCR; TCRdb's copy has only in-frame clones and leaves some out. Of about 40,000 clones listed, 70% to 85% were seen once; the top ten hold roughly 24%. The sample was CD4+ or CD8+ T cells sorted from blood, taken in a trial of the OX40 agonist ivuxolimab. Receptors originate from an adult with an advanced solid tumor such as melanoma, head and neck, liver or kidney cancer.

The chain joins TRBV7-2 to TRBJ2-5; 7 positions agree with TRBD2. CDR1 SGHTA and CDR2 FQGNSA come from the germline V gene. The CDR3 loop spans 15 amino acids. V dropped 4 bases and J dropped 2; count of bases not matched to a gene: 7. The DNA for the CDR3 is TGTGCCAGCAGCTCTCCTGGGGGGGGGCAAGAGACCCAGTACTTC. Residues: CASSSPGGGQETQYF.

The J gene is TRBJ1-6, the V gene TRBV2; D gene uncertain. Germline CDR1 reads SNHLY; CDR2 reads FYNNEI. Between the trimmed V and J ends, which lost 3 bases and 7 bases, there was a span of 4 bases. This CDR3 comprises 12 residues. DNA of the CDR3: TGTGCCAGCAGTGATGGGAATTCACCCCTCCACTTT. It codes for CASSDGNSPLHF.

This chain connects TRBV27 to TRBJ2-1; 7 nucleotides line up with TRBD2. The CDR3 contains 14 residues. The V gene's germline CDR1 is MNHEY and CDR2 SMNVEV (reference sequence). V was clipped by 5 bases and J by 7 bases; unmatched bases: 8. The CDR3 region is CASSLAAIGNEQFF. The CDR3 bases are TGTGCCAGCAGTCTAGCGGCAATAGGGAATGAGCAGTTCTTC.

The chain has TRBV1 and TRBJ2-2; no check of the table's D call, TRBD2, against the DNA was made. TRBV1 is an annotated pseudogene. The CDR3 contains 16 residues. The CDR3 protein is CTSSHPRLGEGGELFF. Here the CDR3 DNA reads TGCACCAGCAGCCACCCAAGGCTCGGGGAGGGCGGGGAGCTGTTTTTT.